This section outlines one T cell receptor beta chain sequence together with its context. CDR3 length: 15 residues. V lost 3 bases and J 0 bases, leaving 9 bases between the germline ends. Per the germline V gene, CDR1 is LNHDA and CDR2 is SQIVND (reference sequence). These data originate in a study of CD8 T cells in Susac syndrome. Roughly 0.45 to 1 ug RNA was reverse transcribed with random hexamers. TCRdb independently ran MiXCR on the immunoSEQ multiplex PCR reads; one entry per CDR3 protein. The profile shows about 300,000 distinct CDR3 sequences, over 75% of them singletons. This TCR came from a human donor with multiple sclerosis. Sequencing was performed on CD8+ T cells from PBMCs. The chain has TRBV19 and TRBJ2-1; a possible D gene is TRBD2 (5 bases). The CDR3 nucleotides read TGTGCCAGTAGTATGAGGGCGCACTCCTACAATGAGCAGTTCTTC. Translation: CASSMRAHSYNEQFF.